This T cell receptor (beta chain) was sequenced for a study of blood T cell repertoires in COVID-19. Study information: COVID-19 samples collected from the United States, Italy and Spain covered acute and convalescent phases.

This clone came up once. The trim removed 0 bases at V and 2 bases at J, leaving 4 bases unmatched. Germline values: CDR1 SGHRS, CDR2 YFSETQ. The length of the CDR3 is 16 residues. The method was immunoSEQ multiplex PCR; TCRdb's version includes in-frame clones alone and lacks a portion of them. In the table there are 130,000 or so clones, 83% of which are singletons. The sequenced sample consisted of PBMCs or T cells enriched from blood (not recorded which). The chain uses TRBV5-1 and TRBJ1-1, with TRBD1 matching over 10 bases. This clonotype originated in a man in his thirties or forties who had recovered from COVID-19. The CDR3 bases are TGCGCCAGCAGCTTGGGGGACAGGGGTGAAAACACTGAAGCTTTCTTT. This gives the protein CASSLGDRGENTEAFF. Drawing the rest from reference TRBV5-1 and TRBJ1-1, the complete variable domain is KAGVTQTPRYLIKTRGQQVTLSCSPISGHRSVSWYQQTPGQGLQFLFEYFSETQRNKGNFPGRFSGRQFSNSRSEMNVSTLELGDSALYLCASSLGDRGENTEAFFGQGTRLTVV.